Listed here are 22 T cell receptor beta chains from one sample, sequenced in a study of high-grade serous ovarian cancer treatment subgroups. TCRdb's table, derived via immunoSEQ multiplex PCR, lists solely in-frame clones and lacks some. The sample has around 27,000 clones, 84% seen once. Tumor tissue was taken before any definitive surgery or chemotherapy was given. Sequences were obtained from tumor tissue. The receptors here all came from a human donor with high-grade serous ovarian cancer.

J is TRBJ2-1 and V is TRBV25-1; 8 nucleotides agree with TRBD2. V was clipped by 8 bases and J by 3 bases; unmatched bases: 15. The CDR3 covers 17 residues. Germline V CDR1 and CDR2: MGHDK, SYGVNS. This chain's CDR3 is CASSRGAGGAIYNEQFF. CDR3 DNA: TGTGCCAGCTCCCGAGGGGCCGGGGGGGCTATCTACAATGAGCAGTTCTTC.

V usage is TRBV2 and J usage is TRBJ1-4; tentative D call: TRBD1 (5 bases). Trimming stripped 0 bases from V and 7 bases from J, with 12 bases between. Germline lookup yields CDR1 SNHLY and CDR2 FYNNEI. The CDR3 covers 15 residues. The CDR3 DNA reads as TGTGCCAGCAGTGAAGCTCGGGGGGTTGGTGAAAAACTGTTTTTT. It is translated as CASSEARGVGEKLFF. Full variable domain (outside the CDR3, taken from reference TRBV2 and TRBJ1-4): EPEVTQTPSHQVTQMGQEVILRCVPISNHLYFYWYRQILGQKVEFLVSFYNNEISEKSEIFDDQFSVERPDGSNFTLKIRSTKLEDSAMYFCASSEARGVGEKLFFGSGTQLSVL.

This clone turned up a few times. The chain uses TRBV19 and TRBJ1-5; D call uncertain. There are 12 residues in the CDR3. V was trimmed by 0 bases and J by 5 bases, leaving 2 bases between them. Germline values: CDR1 LNHDA, CDR2 SQIVND (reference sequence). This chain's CDR3 is CASSIEDQPQHF. CDR3 nucleotides: TGTGCCAGTAGTATAGAGGATCAGCCCCAGCATTTT.

V is TRBV9 and J is TRBJ2-7; 12 bases fit TRBD2. CDR1 is SGDLS and CDR2 is YYNGEE in the germline V gene. J was trimmed by 0 bases and V by 3 bases; bases with no gene match: 7. CDR3 size: 17 residues. The CDR3 bases are TGTGCCAGCAGCGGAGGAGGACTAGCGGGGCCCTCCTACGAGCAGTACTTC. Amino acids: CASSGGGLAGPSYEQYF.

The V call is TRBV7-2, the J call TRBJ1-3; the D is unclear. Germline assignment: CDR1 SGHTA and CDR2 FQGNSA. Trimming left V 5 bases short and J 4 bases short, with 12 bases between. This CDR3 spans 14 amino acids. The CDR3: CASSPGFKGNTIYF. The CDR3 nucleotides read TGTGCCAGCAGCCCCGGATTTAAAGGAAACACCATATATTTT.

The V and J genes are TRBV5-1 and TRBJ1-5; D remains ambiguous. The germline CDR1 and CDR2 sequences are SGHRS and YFSETQ. This CDR3 is 13 amino acids long. Trimming left V 0 bases short and J 6 bases short, with 7 bases between. This CDR3 reads CASSLGGGQPQHF. The CDR3 DNA reads TGCGCCAGCAGCTTGGGGGGAGGTCAGCCCCAGCATTTT.

This chain connects TRBV11-1 to TRBJ2-7; 9 nucleotides align to TRBD1. Germline CDR1 and CDR2: SGHAT and FQDESV (reference sequence). The CDR3 extends over 15 amino acids. The J segment lost 2 bases and the V segment lost 4 bases, leaving 6 bases of the junction unmatched. CDR3 amino acids: CASSSSGTGPYEQYF. Written as DNA, the CDR3 is TGTGCCAGCAGCTCCTCCGGGACAGGGCCCTACGAGCAGTACTTC.

This chain uses TRBV7-9 with TRBJ2-7, with 8 nucleotides matching TRBD2. Germline-derived CDR1 and CDR2 are SEHNR and FQNEAQ (reference sequence). The CDR3 has 16 amino acids. J lost 4 bases, V lost 3 bases, and 11 bases had no gene match. This CDR3 is CASSLYNSGTRYEQYF. CDR3 nucleotide sequence: TGTGCCAGCAGCTTGTACAATAGCGGGACCCGTTACGAGCAGTACTTC.

This clone was found once. This CDR3 is CASSQGALGNTIYF. The CDR3 region has the DNA TGTGCCAGCAGCCAGGGGGCGCTTGGAAACACCATATATTTT. This chain joins TRBV6-5 and TRBJ1-3; 8 bases align to TRBD1. The CDR3 consists of 14 residues. With 6 bases clipped from V and 3 bases from J, the junction kept 4 bases outside the gene matches. From germline, CDR1 is MNHEY and CDR2 SVGAGI.

The chain couples TRBV5-5 to TRBJ1-1, with D possibly being TRBD1 (5 bases). Looked up from germline, CDR1 is SGHKS and CDR2 is YYEKEE (reference sequence). This CDR3 has 14 residues. V was clipped by 1 base and J by 2 bases, with 9 bases between them. Here the CDR3 reads CASSLRTLNTEAFF. CDR3 nucleotide sequence: TGTGCCAGCAGCTTGAGGACACTAAACACTGAAGCTTTCTTT.

This clone was seen a few times. CDR3 region: CASSPQAIGARETQYF. CDR3 bases: TGTGCCAGCAGCCCCCAGGCGATCGGGGCAAGGGAGACCCAGTACTTC. The chain is built from TRBV7-9 and TRBJ2-5, with D possibly called TRBD1 or TRBD2 (5 bases each). Germline CDR1 and CDR2: SEHNR and FQNEAQ (reference sequence). This CDR3 region has 16 residues. Trimming removed 5 bases from V and 5 bases from J, with 21 bases in between.

V is TRBV9 and J is TRBJ2-7; D possibly uses TRBD1 or TRBD2 (5 bases each). Germline CDR1 reads SGDLS; CDR2 reads YYNGEE. The V and J ends lost 0 bases and 2 bases respectively, with 15 bases between them. The CDR3 length is 16 residues. CDR3 sequence (DNA): TGTGCCAGCAGCGTAGGGACCGGGACGGTAACCTACGAGCAGTACTTC. Protein: CASSVGTGTVTYEQYF. Full variable domain (rest looked up from reference TRBV9 and TRBJ2-7): DSGVTQTPKHLITATGQRVTLRCSPRSGDLSVYWYQQSLDQGLQFLIQYYNGEERAKGNILERFSAQQFPDLHSELNLSSLELGDSALYFCASSVGTGTVTYEQYFGPGTRLTVT.

The J gene is TRBJ2-5, the V gene TRBV28, with TRBD2 identical over 9 bases. The CDR3 is 15 residues long. Looked up from germline, CDR1 is MDHEN and CDR2 is SYDVKM. V shed 5 bases, J shed 3 bases, and the junction held 7 bases outside the gene matches. The DNA of the CDR3 is TGTGCCAGCAGTGGCGGGGGGGATCTTAAAGAGACCCAGTACTTC. This translates into CASSGGGDLKETQYF.

The chain links TRBV5-4 to TRBJ2-1, with D perhaps matching TRBD2 (5 bases). Germline V gene sequence: CDR1 SGHNT, CDR2 YYREEE (reference sequence). The CDR3 is 16 residues long. Trimming removed 4 bases at V and 0 bases at J, with 14 bases between. DNA for the CDR3: TGTGCCAGCAGCCCGGCGGGCCTTAGCTCCTACAATGAGCAGTTCTTC. The encoded protein is CASSPAGLSSYNEQFF.

The chain recombines TRBV6-5 with TRBJ2-3; D is undetermined. Trimming removed 6 bases at V and 7 bases at J, with 14 bases between. CDR1 MNHEY and CDR2 SVGAGI come from the germline V gene. The length of the CDR3 is 13 residues. This chain's CDR3 is CASSPVGRNTQYF. In DNA form, the CDR3 reads TGTGCCAGCAGCCCCGTGGGTCGGAATACGCAGTATTTT.

The DNA of the CDR3 is TGTGCCAGCAGCGCGACTAGTCAGAACACCGGGGAGCTGTTTTTT. Its translation is CASSATSQNTGELFF. The V and J genes are TRBV9 and TRBJ2-2; D is perhaps TRBD2 (6 bases). V lost 3 bases, J lost 1 base, and 10 bases lay in between. The CDR3 loop spans 15 amino acids. CDR1 SGDLS and CDR2 YYNGEE come from the germline V gene.

The V call is TRBV5-4, the J call TRBJ2-5; D may be TRBD1 (5 bases). Germline V CDR1 and CDR2: SGHNT, YYREEE (reference sequence). The CDR3 is 15 amino acids. V was cut by 2 bases and J by 0 bases, with 11 bases left in between. CDR3 region: CASSLVGVNQETQYF. CDR3 nucleotide sequence: TGTGCCAGCAGCTTAGTAGGGGTGAACCAAGAGACCCAGTACTTC.

The chain carries TRBV30 and TRBJ2-2; D is unresolved. Trimming stripped 3 bases from V and 2 bases from J, with 10 bases between. Looked up from germline, CDR1 is GTSNPN and CDR2 is SVGIG (reference sequence). CDR3 length: 14 amino acids. The CDR3 loop is CAWRRMANTGELFF. CDR3 bases: TGTGCCTGGAGGAGGATGGCTAACACCGGGGAGCTGTTTTTT.

The genes are TRBV6-5 and TRBJ1-2; D call uncertain. Per the germline V gene, CDR1 is MNHEY and CDR2 is SVGAGI. The CDR3 length is 12 residues. DNA for the CDR3: TGTGGGGCCGCGCGAGCTAACTATGGCTACACCTTC. Translation: CGAARANYGYTF.

The V gene is TRBV6-5, the J gene TRBJ1-1, with a weak D call TRBD1 (5 bases). From germline, CDR1 is MNHEY and CDR2 SVGAGI. The CDR3 spans 15 residues. The ends were cut back, 2 bases at V and 4 bases at J, with 14 bases in the middle. The CDR3 reads CASSYEGTRVTEAFF. CDR3 bases: TGTGCCAGCAGTTACGAGGGGACTCGGGTCACTGAAGCTTTCTTT.

This clone was seen a handful of times. The chain recombines TRBV7-9 with TRBJ1-2; D is ambiguous. CDR3 length: 15 amino acids. The germline CDR1 and CDR2 sequences are SEHNR and FQNEAQ (reference sequence). V lost 1 base to trimming and J lost 2 bases, with 11 bases between them. CDR3: CASSLGGLANYGYTF. CDR3 bases: TGTGCCAGCAGCTTAGGAGGCCTCGCCAACTATGGCTACACCTTC.

V gene TRBV28 combines with J gene TRBJ2-4, with 8 bases that match TRBD1. The V gene end was trimmed by 3 bases and the J gene end by 6 bases; junction bases not matched to a gene: 7. Germline values: CDR1 MDHEN, CDR2 SYDVKM. The CDR3 covers 15 residues. CDR3 nucleotide sequence: TGTGCCAGCAGTTTTTTACAGGGGGTTGGAAACATTCAGTACTTC. It specifies CASSFLQGVGNIQYF.